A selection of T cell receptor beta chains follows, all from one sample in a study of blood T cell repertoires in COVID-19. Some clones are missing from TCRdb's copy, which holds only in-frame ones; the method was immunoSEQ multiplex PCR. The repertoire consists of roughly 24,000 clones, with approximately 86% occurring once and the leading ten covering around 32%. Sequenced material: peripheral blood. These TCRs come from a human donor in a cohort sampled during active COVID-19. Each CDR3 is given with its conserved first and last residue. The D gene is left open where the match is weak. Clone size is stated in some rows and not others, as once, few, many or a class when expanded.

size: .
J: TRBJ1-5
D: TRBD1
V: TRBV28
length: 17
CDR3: CASSLSIIGTGNQPQHF
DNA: TGTGCCAGCAGTTTATCGATTATAGGGACAGGAAATCAGCCCCAGCATTTT

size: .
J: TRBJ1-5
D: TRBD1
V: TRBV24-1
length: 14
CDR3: CATSDQGADQPQHF
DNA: TGTGCCACCAGTGACCAGGGGGCGGATCAGCCCCAGCATTTT

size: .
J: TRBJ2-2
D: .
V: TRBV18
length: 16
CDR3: CASSPLTGSATGELFF
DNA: TGTGCCAGCTCACCTCTAACAGGGTCGGCCACCGGGGAGCTGTTTTTT

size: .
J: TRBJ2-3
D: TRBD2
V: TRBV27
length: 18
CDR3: CASSSLLRSGTSTDTQYF
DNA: TGTGCCAGCAGTTCGCTCCTGAGAAGCGGGACTAGCACAGATACGCAGTATTTT

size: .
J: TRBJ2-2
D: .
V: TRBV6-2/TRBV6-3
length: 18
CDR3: CASSYSTSGRLNTGELFF
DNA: TGTGCCAGCAGTTACTCAACCAGTGGCAGACTAAACACCGGGGAGCTGTTTTTT

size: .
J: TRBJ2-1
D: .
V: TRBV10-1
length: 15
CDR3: CASSEVGGNYNEQFF
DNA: TGCGCCAGCAGTGAAGTCGGCGGAAACTACAATGAGCAGTTCTTC

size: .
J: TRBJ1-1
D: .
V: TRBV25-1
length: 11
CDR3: CASSGRTEAFF
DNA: TGTGCCAGCAGTGGGCGGACTGAAGCTTTCTTT

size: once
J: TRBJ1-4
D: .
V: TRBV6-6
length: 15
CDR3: CASTQRWGGDEKLFF
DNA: TGTGCCAGCACTCAACGGTGGGGGGGGGATGAAAAACTGTTTTTT

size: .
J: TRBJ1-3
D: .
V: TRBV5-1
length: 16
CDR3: CASSLGQDNSGNTIYF
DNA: TGCGCCAGCAGCTTGGGACAGGACAACTCTGGAAACACCATATATTTT

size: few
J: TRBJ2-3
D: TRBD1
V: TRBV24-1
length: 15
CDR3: CATSDRGQGSDTQYF
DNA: TGTGCCACCAGTGATAGGGGACAGGGATCAGATACGCAGTATTTT

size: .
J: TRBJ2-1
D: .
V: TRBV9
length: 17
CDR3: CASSPQLDTNSYNEQFF
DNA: TGTGCCAGCAGCCCCCAATTGGACACAAACTCCTACAATGAGCAGTTCTTC

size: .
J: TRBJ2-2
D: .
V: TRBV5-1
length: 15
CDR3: CASSLFTSGDGELFF
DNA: TGCGCCAGCAGCTTGTTTACTTCGGGAGATGGGGAGCTGTTTTTT